This TCR beta chain is drawn from a study of blood T cell repertoires in COVID-19. Whole-study context: Both acute and convalescent COVID-19 samples were obtained from the United States, Italy and Spain.

Clinical history reported by participants formed the basis on which cohorts were assigned. The protocol was immunoSEQ multiplex PCR, while the TCRdb copy is restricted to in-frame clones and leaves out a portion. The sample lists 220,000 or so clones; approximately 90% were seen once. V was shortened by 0 bases and J by 2 bases, with 12 bases between the two germline ends. Germline V gene data show CDR1 as SQVTM and CDR2 as ANQGSEA. The CDR3 length is 15 residues. The sequencing input was PBMCs or T cells enriched from blood (not recorded which). V gene TRBV29-1 combines with J gene TRBJ2-3, with D possibly TRBD1 on 6 matching bases. This TCR derives from a man aged 50 or older who had been exposed to COVID-19. The CDR3 sequence is CSVEDADRSTDTQYF. The CDR3 DNA sequence: TGCAGCGTTGAAGATGCCGACAGGTCCACAGATACGCAGTATTTT.